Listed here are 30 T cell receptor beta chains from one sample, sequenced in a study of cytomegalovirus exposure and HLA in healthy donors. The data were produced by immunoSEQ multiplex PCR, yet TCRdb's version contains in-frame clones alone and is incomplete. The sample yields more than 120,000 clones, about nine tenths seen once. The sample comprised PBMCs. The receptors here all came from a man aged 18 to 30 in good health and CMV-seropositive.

The CDR3 DNA follows: TGTGCCAGCAGCATAGACGGCTATGGCTACACCTTC. Protein product: CASSIDGYGYTF. V and J are TRBV7-2 and TRBJ1-2, with no clear D. Germline V CDR1 and CDR2: SGHTA, FQGNSA. Between the trimmed V and J ends, which lost 5 bases and 4 bases, there was a span of 8 bases. There are 12 residues in the CDR3.

CDR3: CASSRGNTEAFF. CDR3 DNA sequence: TGTGCCAGCAGCCGAGGGAACACTGAAGCTTTCTTT. The V and J genes are TRBV14 and TRBJ1-1; no firm D call. The CDR3 is 12 residues long. Trimming took 4 bases from V and 1 from J, leaving 4 bases between them. Germline V gives CDR1 SGHDN, CDR2 FVKESK. Using reference TRBV14 and TRBJ1-1 for the parts outside the CDR3, the full variable domain is EAGVTQFPSHSVIEKGQTVTLRCDPISGHDNLYWYRRVMGKEIKFLLHFVKESKQDESGMPNNRFLAERTGGTYSTLKVQPAELEDSGVYFCASSRGNTEAFFGQGTRLTVV.

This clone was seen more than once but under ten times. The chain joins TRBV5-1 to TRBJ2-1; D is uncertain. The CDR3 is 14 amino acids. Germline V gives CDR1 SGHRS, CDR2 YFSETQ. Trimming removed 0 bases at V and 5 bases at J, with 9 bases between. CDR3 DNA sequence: TGCGCCAGCAGCTTGGTAGCAGATAACAATGAGCAGTTCTTC. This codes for CASSLVADNNEQFF.

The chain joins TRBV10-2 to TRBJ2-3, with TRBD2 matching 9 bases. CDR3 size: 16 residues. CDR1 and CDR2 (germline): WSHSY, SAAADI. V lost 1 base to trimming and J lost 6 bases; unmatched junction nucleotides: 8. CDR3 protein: CASSEFSGRIGDTQYF. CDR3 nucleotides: TGCGCCAGCAGTGAGTTTAGCGGGAGAATTGGCGATACGCAGTATTTT.

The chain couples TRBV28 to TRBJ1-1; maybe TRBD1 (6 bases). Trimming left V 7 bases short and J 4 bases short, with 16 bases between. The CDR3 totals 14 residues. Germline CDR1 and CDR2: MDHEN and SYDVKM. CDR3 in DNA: TGTGCCAGCACCCTGGGGCGAGGGGGCACTGAAGCTTTCTTT. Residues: CASTLGRGGTEAFF.

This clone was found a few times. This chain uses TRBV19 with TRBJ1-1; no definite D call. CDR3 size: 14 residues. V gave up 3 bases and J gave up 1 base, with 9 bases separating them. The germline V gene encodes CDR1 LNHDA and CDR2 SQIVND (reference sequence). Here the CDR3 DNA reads TGTGCCAGTAGTATCTGGCGGCGGAACACTGAAGCTTTCTTT. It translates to CASSIWRRNTEAFF.

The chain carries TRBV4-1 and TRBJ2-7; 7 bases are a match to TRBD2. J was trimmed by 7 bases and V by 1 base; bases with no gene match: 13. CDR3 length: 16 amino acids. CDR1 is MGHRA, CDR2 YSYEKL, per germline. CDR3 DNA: TGCGCCAGCAGCCAAGTGGGACTAAAGCCCCTCTTTGAGCAGTACTTC. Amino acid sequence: CASSQVGLKPLFEQYF.

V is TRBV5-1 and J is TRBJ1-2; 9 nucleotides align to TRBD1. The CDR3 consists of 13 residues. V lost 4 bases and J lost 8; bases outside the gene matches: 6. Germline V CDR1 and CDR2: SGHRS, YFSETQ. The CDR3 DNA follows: TGCGCCAGCAGCGGGGACAGGGCGGAGGGCTACACCTTC. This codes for CASSGDRAEGYTF. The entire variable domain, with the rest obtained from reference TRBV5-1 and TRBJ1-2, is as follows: KAGVTQTPRYLIKTRGQQVTLSCSPISGHRSVSWYQQTPGQGLQFLFEYFSETQRNKGNFPGRFSGRQFSNSRSEMNVSTLELGDSALYLCASSGDRAEGYTFGSGTRLTVV.

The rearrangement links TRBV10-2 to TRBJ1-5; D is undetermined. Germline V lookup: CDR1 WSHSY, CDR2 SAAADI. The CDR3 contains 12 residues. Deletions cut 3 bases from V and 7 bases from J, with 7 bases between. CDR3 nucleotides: TGCGCCAGCAGTGATGGAGCCCAGCCCCAGCATTTT. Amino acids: CASSDGAQPQHF.

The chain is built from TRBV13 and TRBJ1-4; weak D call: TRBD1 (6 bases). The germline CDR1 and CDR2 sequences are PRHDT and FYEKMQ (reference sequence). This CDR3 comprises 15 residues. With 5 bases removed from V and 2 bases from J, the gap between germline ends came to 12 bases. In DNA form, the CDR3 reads TGTGCCAGCAGCGTCGAGGGGGTCACTAATGAAAAACTGTTTTTT. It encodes CASSVEGVTNEKLFF.

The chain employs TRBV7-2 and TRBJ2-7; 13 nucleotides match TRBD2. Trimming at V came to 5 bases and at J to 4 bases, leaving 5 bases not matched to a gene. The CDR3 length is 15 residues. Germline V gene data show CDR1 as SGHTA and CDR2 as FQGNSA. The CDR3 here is CASSPRTSGGYEQYF. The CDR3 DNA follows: TGTGCCAGCAGCCCTCGGACTAGCGGGGGATACGAGCAGTACTTC.

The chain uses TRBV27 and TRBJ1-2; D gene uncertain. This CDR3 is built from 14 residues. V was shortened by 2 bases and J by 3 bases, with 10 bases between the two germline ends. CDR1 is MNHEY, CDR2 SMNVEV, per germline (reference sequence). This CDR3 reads CASSLTGSHYGYTF. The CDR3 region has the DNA TGTGCCAGCAGTTTAACCGGGTCCCACTATGGCTACACCTTC.

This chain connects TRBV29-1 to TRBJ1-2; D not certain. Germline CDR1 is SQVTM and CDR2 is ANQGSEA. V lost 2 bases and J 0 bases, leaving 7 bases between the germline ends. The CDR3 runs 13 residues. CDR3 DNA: TGCAGCGTTGAAACAGTAACTAACTATGGCTACACCTTC. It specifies CSVETVTNYGYTF. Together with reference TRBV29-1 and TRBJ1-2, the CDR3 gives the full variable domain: SAVISQKPSRDICQRGTSLTIQCQVDSQVTMMFWYRQQPGQSLTLIATANQGSEATYESGFVIDKFPISRPNLTFSTLTVSNMSPEDSSIYLCSVETVTNYGYTFGSGTRLTVV.

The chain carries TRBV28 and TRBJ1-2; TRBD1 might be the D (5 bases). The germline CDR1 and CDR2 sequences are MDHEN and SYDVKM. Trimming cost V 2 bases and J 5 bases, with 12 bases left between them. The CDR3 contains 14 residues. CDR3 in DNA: TGTGCCAGCAGTTTACCCGCCAGGGTTTATGGCTACACCTTC. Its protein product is CASSLPARVYGYTF.

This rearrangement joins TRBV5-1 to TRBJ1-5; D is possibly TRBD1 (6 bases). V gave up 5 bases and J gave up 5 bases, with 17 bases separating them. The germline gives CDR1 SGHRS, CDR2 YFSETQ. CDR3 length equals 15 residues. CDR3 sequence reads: CASSLTGLIDQPQHF. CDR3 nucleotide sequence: TGCGCCAGCAGTCTAACAGGGTTAATCGATCAGCCCCAGCATTTT.

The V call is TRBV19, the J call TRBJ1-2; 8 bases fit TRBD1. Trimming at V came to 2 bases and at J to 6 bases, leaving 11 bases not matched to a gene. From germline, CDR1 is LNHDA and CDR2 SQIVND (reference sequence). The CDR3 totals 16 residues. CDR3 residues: CASSINPGRGQNGYTF. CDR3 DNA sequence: TGTGCCAGTAGTATAAATCCGGGCAGGGGGCAAAATGGCTACACCTTC.

The CDR3 sequence: CSVGGQGRTEAFF. The CDR3 bases are TGCAGCGTCGGAGGACAGGGGAGGACTGAAGCTTTCTTT. The chain carries TRBV29-1 and TRBJ1-1; 9 nucleotides match TRBD1. The CDR3 has 13 residues. In germline, CDR1 is SQVTM, CDR2 ANQGSEA. V was clipped by 6 bases and J by 5 bases; unmatched bases: 7.

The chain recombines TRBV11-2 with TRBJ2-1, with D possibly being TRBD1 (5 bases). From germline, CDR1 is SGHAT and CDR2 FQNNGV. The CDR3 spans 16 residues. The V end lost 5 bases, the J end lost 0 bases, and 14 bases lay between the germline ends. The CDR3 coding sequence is TGTGCCAGCAGCACCCGGGCAGGGCCCTCCTACAATGAGCAGTTCTTC. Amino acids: CASSTRAGPSYNEQFF.

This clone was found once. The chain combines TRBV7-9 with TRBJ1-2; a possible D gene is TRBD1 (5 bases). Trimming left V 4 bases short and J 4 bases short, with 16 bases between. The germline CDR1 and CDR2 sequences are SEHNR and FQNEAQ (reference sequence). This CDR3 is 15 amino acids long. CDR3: CASSSSTGQVYGYTF. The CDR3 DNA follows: TGTGCCAGCAGCTCCAGTACTGGACAAGTCTATGGCTACACCTTC.

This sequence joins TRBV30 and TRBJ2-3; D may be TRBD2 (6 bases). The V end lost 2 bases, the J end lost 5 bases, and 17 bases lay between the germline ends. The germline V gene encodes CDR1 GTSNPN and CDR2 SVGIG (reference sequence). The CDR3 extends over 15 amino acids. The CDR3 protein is CAWSLVAGIGDTQYF. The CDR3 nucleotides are TGTGCCTGGAGTTTAGTTGCGGGGATCGGAGATACGCAGTATTTT.

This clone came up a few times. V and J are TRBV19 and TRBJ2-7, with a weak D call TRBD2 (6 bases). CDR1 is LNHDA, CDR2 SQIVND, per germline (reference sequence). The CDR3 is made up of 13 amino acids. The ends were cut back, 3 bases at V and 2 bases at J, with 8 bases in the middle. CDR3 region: CASSMEGAYEQYF. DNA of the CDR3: TGTGCCAGTAGTATGGAGGGAGCCTACGAGCAGTACTTC. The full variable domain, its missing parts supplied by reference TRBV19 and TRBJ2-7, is DGGITQSPKYLFRKEGQNVTLSCEQNLNHDAMYWYRQDPGQGLRLIYYSQIVNDFQKGDIAEGYSVSREKKESFPLTVTSAQKNPTAFYLCASSMEGAYEQYFGPGTRLTVT.

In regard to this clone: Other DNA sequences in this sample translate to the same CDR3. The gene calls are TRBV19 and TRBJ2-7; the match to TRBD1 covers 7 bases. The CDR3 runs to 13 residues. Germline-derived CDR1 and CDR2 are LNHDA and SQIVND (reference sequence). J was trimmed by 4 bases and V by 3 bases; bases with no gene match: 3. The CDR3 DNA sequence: TGTGCCAGTAGTATCGAGGGGGCTTACGAGCAGTACTTC. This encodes CASSIEGAYEQYF.

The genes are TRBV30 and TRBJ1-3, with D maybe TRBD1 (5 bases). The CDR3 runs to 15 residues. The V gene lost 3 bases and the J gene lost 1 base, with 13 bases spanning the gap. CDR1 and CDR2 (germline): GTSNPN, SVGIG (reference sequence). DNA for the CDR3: TGTGCCTGGAGCGGGGGGATTGTTTCTGGAAACACCATATATTTT. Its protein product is CAWSGGIVSGNTIYF. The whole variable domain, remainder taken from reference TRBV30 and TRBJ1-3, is SQTIHQWPATLVQPVGSPLSLECTVEGTSNPNLYWYRQAAGRGLQLLFYSVGIGQISSEVPQNLSASRPQDRQFILSSKKLLLSDSGFYLCAWSGGIVSGNTIYFGEGSWLTVV.

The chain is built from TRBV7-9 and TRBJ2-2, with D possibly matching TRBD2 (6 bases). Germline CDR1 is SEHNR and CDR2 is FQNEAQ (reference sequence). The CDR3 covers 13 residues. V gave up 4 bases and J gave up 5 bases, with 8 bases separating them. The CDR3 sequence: CASSWAGTGELFF. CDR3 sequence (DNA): TGTGCCAGCAGCTGGGCGGGGACCGGGGAGCTGTTTTTT.

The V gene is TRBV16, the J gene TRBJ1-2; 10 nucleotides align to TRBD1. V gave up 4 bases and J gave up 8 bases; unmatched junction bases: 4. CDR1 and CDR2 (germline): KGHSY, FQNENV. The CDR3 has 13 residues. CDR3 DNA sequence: TGTGCCAGCAGCCCGACAGGGGGCGGAGGCTACACCTTC. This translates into CASSPTGGGGYTF.

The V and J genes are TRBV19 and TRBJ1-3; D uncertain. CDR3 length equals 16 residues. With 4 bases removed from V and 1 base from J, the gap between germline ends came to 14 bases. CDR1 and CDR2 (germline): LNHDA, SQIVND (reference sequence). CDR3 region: CASSSLGTFSGNTIYF. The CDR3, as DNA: TGTGCCAGTAGTAGCCTGGGCACATTTTCTGGAAACACCATATATTTT.

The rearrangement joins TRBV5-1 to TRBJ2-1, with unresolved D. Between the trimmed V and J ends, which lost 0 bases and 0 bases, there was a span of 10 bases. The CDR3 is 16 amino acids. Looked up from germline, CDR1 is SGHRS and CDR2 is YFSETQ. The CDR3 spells CASSLAPRSSYNEQFF. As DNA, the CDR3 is TGCGCCAGCAGCTTGGCTCCGCGGAGCTCCTACAATGAGCAGTTCTTC.

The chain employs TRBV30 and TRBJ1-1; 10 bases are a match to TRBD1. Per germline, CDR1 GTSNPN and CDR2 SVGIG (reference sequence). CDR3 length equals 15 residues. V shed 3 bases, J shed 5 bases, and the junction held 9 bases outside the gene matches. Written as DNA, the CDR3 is TGTGCCTGGAGGGAAGGGACAGGGGATTGGACTGAAGCTTTCTTT. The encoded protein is CAWREGTGDWTEAFF.

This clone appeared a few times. CDR3 in DNA: TGTGCCAGCAGTTACGGGCGGACCGAGGGCGGCTACACCTTC. Translation gives CASSYGRTEGGYTF. This chain connects TRBV6-5 to TRBJ1-2; no clear D gene. This CDR3 is 14 amino acids long. CDR1 and CDR2 (germline): MNHEY, SVGAGI. The germline V and J ends were trimmed by 2 bases and 8 bases, with 15 bases remaining between them.

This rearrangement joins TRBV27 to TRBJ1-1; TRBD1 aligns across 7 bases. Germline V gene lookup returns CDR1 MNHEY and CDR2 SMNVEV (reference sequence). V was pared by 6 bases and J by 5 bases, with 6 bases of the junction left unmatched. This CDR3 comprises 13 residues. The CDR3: CASSWTGRTEAFF. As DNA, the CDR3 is TGTGCCAGCAGCTGGACAGGCCGGACTGAAGCTTTCTTT.